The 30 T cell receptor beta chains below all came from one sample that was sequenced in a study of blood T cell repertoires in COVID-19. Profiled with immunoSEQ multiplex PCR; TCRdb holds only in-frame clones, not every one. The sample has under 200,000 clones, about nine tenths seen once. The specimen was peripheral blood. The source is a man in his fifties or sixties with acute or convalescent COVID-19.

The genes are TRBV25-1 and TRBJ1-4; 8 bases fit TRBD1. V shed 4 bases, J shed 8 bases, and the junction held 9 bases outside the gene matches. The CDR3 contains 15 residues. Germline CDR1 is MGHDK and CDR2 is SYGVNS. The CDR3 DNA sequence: TGTGCCAGCAGTGTAGGGACAGGTATTTCGGAAAAACTGTTTTTT. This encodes CASSVGTGISEKLFF. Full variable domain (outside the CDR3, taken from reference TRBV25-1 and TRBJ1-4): EADIYQTPRYLVIGTGKKITLECSQTMGHDKMYWYQQDPGMELHLIHYSYGVNSTEKGDLSSESTVSRIRTEHFPLTLESARPSHTSQYLCASSVGTGISEKLFFGSGTQLSVL.

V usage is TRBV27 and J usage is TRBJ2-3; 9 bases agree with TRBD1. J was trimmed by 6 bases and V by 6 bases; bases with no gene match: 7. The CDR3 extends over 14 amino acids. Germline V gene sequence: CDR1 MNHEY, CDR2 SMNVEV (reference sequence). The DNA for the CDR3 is TGTGCCAGCAGCAGAACAGGGGGCATGGATACGCAGTATTTT. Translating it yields CASSRTGGMDTQYF.

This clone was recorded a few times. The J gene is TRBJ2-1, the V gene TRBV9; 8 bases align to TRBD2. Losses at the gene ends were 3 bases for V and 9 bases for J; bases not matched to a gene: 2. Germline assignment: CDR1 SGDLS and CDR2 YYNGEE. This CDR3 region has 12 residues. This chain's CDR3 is CASSGTSREQFF. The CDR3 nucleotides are TGTGCCAGCAGCGGGACTAGCCGTGAGCAGTTCTTC.

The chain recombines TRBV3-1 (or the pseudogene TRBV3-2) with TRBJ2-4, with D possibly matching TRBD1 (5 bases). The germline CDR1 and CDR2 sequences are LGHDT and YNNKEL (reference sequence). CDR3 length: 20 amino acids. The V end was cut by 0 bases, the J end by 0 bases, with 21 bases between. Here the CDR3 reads CASSQDKTDYFSLAKNIQYF. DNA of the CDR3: TGTGCCAGCAGCCAAGATAAGACAGATTATTTTTCATTAGCCAAAAACATTCAGTACTTC.

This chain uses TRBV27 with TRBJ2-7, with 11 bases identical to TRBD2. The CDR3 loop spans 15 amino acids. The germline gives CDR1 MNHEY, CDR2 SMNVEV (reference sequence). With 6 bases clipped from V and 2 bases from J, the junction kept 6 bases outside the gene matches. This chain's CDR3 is CASRNLAGGPYEQYF. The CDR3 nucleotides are TGTGCCAGCAGGAACCTAGCGGGAGGACCCTACGAGCAGTACTTC.

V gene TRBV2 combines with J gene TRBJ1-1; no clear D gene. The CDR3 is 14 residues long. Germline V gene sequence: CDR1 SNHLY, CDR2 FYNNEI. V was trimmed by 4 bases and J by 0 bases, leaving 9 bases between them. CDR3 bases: TGTGCCAGCAGTGTGAGAGGTATGAACACTGAAGCTTTCTTT. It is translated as CASSVRGMNTEAFF.

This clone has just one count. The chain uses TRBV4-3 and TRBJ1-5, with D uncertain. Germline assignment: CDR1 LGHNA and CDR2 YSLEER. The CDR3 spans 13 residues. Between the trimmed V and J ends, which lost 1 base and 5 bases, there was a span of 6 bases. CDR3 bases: TGCGCCAGCAGCCAAGGTCGTTATCAGCCCCAGCATTTT. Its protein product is CASSQGRYQPQHF.

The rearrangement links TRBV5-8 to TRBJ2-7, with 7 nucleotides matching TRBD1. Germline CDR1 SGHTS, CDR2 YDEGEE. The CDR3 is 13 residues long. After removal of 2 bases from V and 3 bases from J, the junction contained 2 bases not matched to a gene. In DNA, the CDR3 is TGTGCCAGCAGCTTCTACAGGGGCTACGAGCAGTACGTC. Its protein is CASSFYRGYEQYV.

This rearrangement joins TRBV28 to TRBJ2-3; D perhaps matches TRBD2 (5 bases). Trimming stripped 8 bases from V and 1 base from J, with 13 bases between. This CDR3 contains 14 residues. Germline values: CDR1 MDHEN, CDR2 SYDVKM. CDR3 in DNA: TGTGCCAGCGCCGGGAATAGCCGCACAGATACGCAGTATTTT. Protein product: CASAGNSRTDTQYF.

The CDR3: CASSPPGSGANTGELFF. CDR3 in DNA: TGTGCCAGCTCACCACCGGGGAGCGGAGCGAACACCGGGGAGCTGTTTTTT. The chain is built from TRBV18 and TRBJ2-2, with a weak D call TRBD2 (5 bases). Germline CDR1 reads KGHSH; CDR2 reads LQKENI. V was shortened by 0 bases and J by 0 bases, with 11 bases between the two germline ends. The CDR3 contains 17 residues.

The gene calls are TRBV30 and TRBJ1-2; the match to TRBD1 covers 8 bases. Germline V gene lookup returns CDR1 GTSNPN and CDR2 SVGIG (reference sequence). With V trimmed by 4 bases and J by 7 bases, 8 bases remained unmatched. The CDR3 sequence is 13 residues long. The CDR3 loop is CAWTGGEYAGYTF. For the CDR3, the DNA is TGTGCCTGGACAGGGGGCGAATACGCTGGCTACACCTTC.

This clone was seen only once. CDR3 nucleotide sequence: TGTGCCAGCAGTGTGGGACTAGCGGGACTCAACGAGCAGTACTTC. It encodes CASSVGLAGLNEQYF. The chain employs TRBV28 and TRBJ2-7; TRBD2 aligns across 13 bases. The germline V gene encodes CDR1 MDHEN and CDR2 SYDVKM. The CDR3 has 15 residues. V dropped 5 bases and J dropped 5; count of bases not matched to a gene: 6. Full variable domain (missing parts from reference TRBV28 and TRBJ2-7): DVKVTQSSRYLVKRTGEKVFLECVQDMDHENMFWYRQDPGLGLRLIYFSYDVKMKEKGDIPEGYSVSREKKERFSLILESASTNQTSMYLCASSVGLAGLNEQYFGPGTRLTVT.

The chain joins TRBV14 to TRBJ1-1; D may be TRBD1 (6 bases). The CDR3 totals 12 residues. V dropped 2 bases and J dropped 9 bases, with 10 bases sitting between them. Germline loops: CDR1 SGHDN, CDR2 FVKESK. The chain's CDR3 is CASSQMTGKAFF. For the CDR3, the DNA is TGTGCCAGCAGCCAAATGACAGGAAAAGCTTTCTTT.

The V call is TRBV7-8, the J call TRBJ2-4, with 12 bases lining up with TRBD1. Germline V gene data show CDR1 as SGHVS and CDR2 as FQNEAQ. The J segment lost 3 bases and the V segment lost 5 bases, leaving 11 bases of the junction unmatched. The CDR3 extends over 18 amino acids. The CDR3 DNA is TGTGCCAGCAGCCTCGGGACAGGGGGCCCCTGGGGCAAAAACATTCAGTACTTC. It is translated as CASSLGTGGPWGKNIQYF.

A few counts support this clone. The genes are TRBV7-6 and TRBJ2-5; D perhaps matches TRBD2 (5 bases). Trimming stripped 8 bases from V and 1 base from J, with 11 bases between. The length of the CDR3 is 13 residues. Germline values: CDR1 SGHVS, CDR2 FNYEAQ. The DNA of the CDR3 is TGTGCCAGCGGGAGAAGGCCCCAAGAGACCCAGTACTTC. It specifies CASGRRPQETQYF.

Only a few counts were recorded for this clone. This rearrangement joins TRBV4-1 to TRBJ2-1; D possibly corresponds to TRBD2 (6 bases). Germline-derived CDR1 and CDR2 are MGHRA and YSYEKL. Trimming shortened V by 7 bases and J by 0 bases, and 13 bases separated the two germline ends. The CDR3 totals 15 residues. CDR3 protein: CASTVAESSYNEQFF. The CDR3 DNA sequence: TGCGCCAGCACCGTAGCGGAGAGCTCCTACAATGAGCAGTTCTTC.

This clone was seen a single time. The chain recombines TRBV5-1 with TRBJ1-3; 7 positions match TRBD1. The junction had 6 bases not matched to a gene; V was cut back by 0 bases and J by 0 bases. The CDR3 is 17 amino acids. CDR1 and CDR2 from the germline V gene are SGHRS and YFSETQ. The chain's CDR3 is CASSLDPRQGSGNTIYF. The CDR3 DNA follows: TGCGCCAGCAGCTTGGATCCCCGACAGGGCTCTGGAAACACCATATATTTT.

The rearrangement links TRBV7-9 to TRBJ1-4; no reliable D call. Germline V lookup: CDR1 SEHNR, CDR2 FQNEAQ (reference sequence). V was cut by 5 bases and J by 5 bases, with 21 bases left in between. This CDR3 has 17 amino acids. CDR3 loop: CASSPLWTGVTNEKLFF. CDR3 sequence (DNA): TGTGCCAGCAGCCCCCTCTGGACGGGAGTCACCAATGAAAAACTGTTTTTT.

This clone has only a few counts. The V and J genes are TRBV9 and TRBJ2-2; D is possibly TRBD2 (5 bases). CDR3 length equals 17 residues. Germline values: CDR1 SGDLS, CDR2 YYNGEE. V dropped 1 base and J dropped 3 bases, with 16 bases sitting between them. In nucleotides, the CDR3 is TGTGCCAGCAGCGTATTCGGCCGGGGTGAAGACACCGGGGAGCTGTTTTTT. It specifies CASSVFGRGEDTGELFF.

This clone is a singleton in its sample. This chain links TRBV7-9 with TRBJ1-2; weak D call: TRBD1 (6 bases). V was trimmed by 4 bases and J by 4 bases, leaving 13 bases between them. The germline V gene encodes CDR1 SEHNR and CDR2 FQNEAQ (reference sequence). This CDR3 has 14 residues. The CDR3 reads CASSSGTILYGYTF. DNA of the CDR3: TGTGCCAGCAGCTCCGGGACAATCCTCTATGGCTACACCTTC.

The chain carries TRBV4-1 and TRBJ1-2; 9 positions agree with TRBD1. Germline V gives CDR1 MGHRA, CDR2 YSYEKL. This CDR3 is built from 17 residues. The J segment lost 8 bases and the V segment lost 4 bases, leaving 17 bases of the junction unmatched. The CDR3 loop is CASSRTGTGHLLEGYTF. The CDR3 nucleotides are TGCGCCAGCAGCCGCACCGGGACAGGGCACCTATTGGAAGGCTACACCTTC.

CDR3 DNA: TGTGCCAGCAGCCAGACTAGCGGGCCCGGGGAGCTGTTTTTT. The encoded protein is CASSQTSGPGELFF. The chain employs TRBV14 and TRBJ2-2, with 10 bases lining up with TRBD2. The CDR3 loop spans 14 amino acids. Per germline, CDR1 SGHDN and CDR2 FVKESK. Losses at the gene ends were 3 bases for V and 6 bases for J; bases not matched to a gene: 1.

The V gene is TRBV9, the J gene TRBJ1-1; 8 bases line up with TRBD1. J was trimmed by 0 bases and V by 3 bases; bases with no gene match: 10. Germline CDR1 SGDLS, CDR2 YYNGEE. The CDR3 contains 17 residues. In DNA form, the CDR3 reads TGTGCCAGCAGCGGAGGAGGGACAGGCCTCTTGAACACTGAAGCTTTCTTT. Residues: CASSGGGTGLLNTEAFF.

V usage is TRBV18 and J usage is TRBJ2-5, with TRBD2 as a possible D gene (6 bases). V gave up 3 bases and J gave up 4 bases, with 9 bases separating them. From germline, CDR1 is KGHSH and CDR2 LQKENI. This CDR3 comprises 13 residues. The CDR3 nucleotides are TGTGCCAGCTCACCCGTCGGGAGAGAGACCCAGTACTTC. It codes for CASSPVGRETQYF.

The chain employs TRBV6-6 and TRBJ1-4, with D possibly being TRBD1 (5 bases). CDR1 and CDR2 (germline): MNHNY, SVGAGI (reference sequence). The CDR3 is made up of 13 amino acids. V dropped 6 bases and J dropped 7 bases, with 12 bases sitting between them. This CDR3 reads CASRITGTEKLFF. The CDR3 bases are TGTGCCAGCAGAATCACAGGAACTGAAAAACTGTTTTTT.

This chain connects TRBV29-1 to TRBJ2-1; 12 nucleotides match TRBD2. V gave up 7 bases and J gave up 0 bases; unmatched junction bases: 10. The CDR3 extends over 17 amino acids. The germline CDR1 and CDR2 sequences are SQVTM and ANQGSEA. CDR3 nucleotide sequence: TGCAGCGCTTCGACTAGCGGGGGCCGTAGCTCCTACAATGAGCAGTTCTTC. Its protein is CSASTSGGRSSYNEQFF.

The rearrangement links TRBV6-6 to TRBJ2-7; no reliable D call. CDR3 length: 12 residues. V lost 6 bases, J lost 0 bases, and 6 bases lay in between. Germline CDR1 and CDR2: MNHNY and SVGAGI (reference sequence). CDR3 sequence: CASSHSSYEQYF. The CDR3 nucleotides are TGTGCCAGCAGCCATAGCTCCTACGAGCAGTACTTC.

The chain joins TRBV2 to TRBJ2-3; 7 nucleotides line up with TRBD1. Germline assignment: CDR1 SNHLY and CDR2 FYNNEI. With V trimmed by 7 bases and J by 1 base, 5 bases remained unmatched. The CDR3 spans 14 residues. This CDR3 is CASTLQGGTDTQYF. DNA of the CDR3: TGTGCCAGCACCCTCCAGGGGGGCACAGATACGCAGTATTTT.

CDR3: CASSLSSLTGGKNTIYF. The CDR3 nucleotides are TGCGCCAGCAGCTTGTCGTCCCTAACAGGGGGCAAAAACACCATATATTTT. The chain employs TRBV5-1 and TRBJ1-3; 9 bases map to TRBD1. This CDR3 comprises 17 residues. V dropped 1 base and J dropped 6; count of bases not matched to a gene: 11. Germline V gene sequence: CDR1 SGHRS, CDR2 YFSETQ.

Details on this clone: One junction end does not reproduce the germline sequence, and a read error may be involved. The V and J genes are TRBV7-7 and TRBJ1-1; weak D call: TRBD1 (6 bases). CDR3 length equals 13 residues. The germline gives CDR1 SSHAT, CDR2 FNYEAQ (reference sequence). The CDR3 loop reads CASSFIQGPEAFF. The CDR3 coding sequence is TGTGCTAGCAGCTTTATACAGGGCCCTGAAGCTTTCTTT.